This T cell receptor (beta chain) was recovered during a study of CXCR3-negative and CXCR3-positive naive CD8 T cells. Study conclusions and caveats: Relative to memory CD8+ cells, whose diversity was much lower, both naive subsets had comparably high diversity.

This CDR3 is built from 13 residues. From germline, CDR1 is MDHEN and CDR2 SYDVKM. Researchers prepared the TRB cDNA libraries using 5' RACE with UMI labels. Reprocessing the 5' RACE reads, TCRdb reports a single entry for every CDR3 protein and omits DNA. The repertoire table contains about 26,000 distinct CDR3 sequences. About this clonotype itself: The antigen is undetermined.

By phenotype, naive CD8+ T cells were CD45RO-CCR7+CD27+CD95-. The sample was naive CXCR3- CD8+ T cells from blood. Subset of the sample: CD45RO-CCR7+CD27+CD95- naive CD8+ T cells lacking CXCR3 (TNR3-). The sequence was obtained from a human donor in good health. Some clones in this sample may be carry-over from other donors' samples. This chain links TRBV28 with TRBJ1-1. The CDR3 protein is CASSTLGVTEAFF.